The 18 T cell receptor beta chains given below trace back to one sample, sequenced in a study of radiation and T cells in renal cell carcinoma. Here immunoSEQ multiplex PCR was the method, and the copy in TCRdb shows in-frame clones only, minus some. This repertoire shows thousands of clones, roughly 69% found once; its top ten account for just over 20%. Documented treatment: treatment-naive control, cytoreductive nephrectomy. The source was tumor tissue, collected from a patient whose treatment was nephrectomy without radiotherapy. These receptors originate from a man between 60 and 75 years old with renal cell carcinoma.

The CDR3 DNA sequence: TGTGCCAGCAGCCAGACAGGGAACACTGAAGCTTTCTTT. This translates into CASSQTGNTEAFF. The chain recombines TRBV5-4 with TRBJ1-1; D is perhaps TRBD1 (6 bases). Trimming removed 4 bases from V and 1 base from J, with 8 bases in between. The CDR3 extends over 13 amino acids. Germline loops: CDR1 SGHNT, CDR2 YYREEE (reference sequence).

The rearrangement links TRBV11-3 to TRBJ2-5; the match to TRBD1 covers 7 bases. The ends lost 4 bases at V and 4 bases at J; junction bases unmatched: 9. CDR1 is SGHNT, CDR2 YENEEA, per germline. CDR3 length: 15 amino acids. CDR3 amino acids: CASSWDRTLGETQYF. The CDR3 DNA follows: TGTGCCAGCAGCTGGGACAGAACGCTGGGAGAGACCCAGTACTTC.

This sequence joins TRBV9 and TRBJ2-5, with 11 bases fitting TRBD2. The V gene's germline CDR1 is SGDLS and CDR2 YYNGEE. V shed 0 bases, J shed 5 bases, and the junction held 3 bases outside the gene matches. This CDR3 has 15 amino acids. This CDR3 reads CASSVAGTSGETQYF. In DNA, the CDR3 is TGTGCCAGCAGCGTAGCCGGGACTAGCGGTGAGACCCAGTACTTC.

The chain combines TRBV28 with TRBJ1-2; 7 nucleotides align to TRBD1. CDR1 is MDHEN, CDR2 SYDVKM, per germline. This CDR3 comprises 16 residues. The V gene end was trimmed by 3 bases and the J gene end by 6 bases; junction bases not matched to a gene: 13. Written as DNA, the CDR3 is TGTGCCAGCAGTTTGTGGCACAGGGGTGCCGCGAATGGCTACACCTTC. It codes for CASSLWHRGAANGYTF.

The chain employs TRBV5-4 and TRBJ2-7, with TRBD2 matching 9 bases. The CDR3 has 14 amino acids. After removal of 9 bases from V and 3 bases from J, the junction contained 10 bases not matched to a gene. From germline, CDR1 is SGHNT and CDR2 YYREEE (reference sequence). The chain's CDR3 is CATRRAGGYYEQYF. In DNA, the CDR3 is TGTGCCACCCGTCGAGCGGGAGGTTACTACGAGCAGTACTTC. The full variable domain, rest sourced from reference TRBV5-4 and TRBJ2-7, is ETGVTQSPTHLIKTRGQQVTLRCSSQSGHNTVSWYQQALGQGPQFIFQYYREEENGRGNFPPRFSGLQFPNYSSELNVNALELDDSALYLCATRRAGGYYEQYFGPGTRLTVT.

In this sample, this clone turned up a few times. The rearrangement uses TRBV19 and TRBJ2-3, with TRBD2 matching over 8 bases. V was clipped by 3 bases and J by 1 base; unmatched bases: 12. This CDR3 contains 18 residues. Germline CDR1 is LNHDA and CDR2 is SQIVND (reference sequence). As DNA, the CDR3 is TGTGCCAGTAGTATTTGGCTAGCGGGCGCAGGGGGCACAGATACGCAGTATTTT. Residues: CASSIWLAGAGGTDTQYF. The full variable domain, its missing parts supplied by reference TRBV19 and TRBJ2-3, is DGGITQSPKYLFRKEGQNVTLSCEQNLNHDAMYWYRQDPGQGLRLIYYSQIVNDFQKGDIAEGYSVSREKKESFPLTVTSAQKNPTAFYLCASSIWLAGAGGTDTQYFGPGTRLTVL.

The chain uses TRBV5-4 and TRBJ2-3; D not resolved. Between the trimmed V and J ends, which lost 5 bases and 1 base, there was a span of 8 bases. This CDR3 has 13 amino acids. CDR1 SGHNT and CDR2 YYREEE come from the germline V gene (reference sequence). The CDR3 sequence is CASRVGGTDTQYF. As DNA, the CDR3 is TGTGCCAGCAGAGTTGGGGGCACAGATACGCAGTATTTT.

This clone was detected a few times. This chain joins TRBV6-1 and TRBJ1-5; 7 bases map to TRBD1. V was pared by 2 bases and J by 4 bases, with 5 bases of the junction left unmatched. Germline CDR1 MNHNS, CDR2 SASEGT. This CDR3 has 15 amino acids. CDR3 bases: TGTGCCAGCAGTGAACTAGGGACAGCTAATCAGCCCCAGCATTTT. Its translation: CASSELGTANQPQHF.

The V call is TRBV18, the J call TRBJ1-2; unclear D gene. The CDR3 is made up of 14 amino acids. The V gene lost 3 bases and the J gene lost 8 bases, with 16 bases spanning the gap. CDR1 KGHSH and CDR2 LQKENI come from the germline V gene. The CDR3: CASSPRGPEEGYTF. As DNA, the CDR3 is TGTGCCAGCTCACCCCGTGGTCCCGAGGAAGGCTACACCTTC.

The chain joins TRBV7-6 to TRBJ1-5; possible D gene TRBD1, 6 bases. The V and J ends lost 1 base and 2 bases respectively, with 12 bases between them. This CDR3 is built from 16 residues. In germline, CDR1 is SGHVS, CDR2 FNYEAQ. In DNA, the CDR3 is TGTGCCAGCAGCTTAGAACAGGGAGCGGGCAATCAGCCCCAGCATTTT. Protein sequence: CASSLEQGAGNQPQHF.

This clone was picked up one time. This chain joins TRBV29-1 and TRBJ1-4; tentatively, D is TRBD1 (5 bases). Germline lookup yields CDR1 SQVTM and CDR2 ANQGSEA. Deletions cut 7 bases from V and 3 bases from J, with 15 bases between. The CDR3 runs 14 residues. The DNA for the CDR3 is TGCAGCGCCCAAGGCGGGGGGGCTAATGAAAAACTGTTTTTT. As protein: CSAQGGGANEKLFF.

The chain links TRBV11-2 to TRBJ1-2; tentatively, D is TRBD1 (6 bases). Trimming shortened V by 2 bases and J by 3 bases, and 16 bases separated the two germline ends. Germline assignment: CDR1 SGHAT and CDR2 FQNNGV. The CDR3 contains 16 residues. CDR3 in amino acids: CASSLKVDSYDYGYTF. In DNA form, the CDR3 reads TGTGCCAGCAGCTTAAAGGTGGACAGCTACGACTATGGCTACACCTTC.

The CDR3 loop is CASSQGAELAKNIQYF. CDR3 coding DNA: TGCGCCAGCAGCCAAGGGGCCGAACTAGCCAAAAACATTCAGTACTTC. V is TRBV4-1 and J is TRBJ2-4; D uncertain. The CDR3 is made up of 16 amino acids. Trimming took off 1 base at V and 0 bases at J, with 10 bases between the two ends. Germline values: CDR1 MGHRA, CDR2 YSYEKL.

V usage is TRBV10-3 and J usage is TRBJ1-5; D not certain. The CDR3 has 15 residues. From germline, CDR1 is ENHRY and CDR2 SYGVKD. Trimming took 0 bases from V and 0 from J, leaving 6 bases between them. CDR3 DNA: TGTGCCATCAGTGAGTCGGGCTATAGCAATCAGCCCCAGCATTTT. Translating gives CAISESGYSNQPQHF.

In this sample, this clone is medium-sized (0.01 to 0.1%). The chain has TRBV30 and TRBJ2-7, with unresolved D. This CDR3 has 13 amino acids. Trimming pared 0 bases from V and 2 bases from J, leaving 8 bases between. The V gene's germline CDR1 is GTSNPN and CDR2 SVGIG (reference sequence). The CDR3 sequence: CAWSVGQAYEQYF. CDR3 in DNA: TGTGCCTGGAGTGTAGGGCAGGCCTACGAGCAGTACTTC.

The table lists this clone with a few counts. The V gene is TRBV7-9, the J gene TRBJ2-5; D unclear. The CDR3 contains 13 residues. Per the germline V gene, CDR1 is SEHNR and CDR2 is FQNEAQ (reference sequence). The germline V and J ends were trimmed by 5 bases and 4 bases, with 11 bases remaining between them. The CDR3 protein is CASSLGSRETQYF. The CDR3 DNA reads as TGTGCCAGCAGCCTCGGGTCGCGAGAGACCCAGTACTTC.

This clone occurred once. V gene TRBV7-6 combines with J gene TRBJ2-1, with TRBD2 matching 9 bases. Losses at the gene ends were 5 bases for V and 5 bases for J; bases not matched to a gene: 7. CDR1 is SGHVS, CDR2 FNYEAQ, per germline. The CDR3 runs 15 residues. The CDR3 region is CASSPLAGTHNEQFF. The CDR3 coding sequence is TGTGCCAGCAGCCCCCTAGCGGGAACTCACAATGAGCAGTTCTTC.

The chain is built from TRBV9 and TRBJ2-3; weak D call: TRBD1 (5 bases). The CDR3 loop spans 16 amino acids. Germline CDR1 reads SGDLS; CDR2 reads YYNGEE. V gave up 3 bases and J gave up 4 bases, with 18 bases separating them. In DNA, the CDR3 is TGTGCCAGCAGCGCCCGGGCCGATACAGGCGCAGATACGCAGTATTTT. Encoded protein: CASSARADTGADTQYF.